This paragraph covers one T cell receptor beta chain sequence. Its binding antigen is unknown. Nothing much larger sits one base from this clone, and base qualities are not available. The time point label corresponds to: about 28 days (+/-7) after the second vaccine dose. AZD1222 recipients with second doses at about 4 weeks or about 12 weeks were pooled, because spike-specific TCR depth and breadth did not differ between schedules. Vaccinee samples came from UK trials COV001 and COV002, including a single-blind randomized controlled phase 2/3 trial of AZD1222 (ChAdOx1 nCoV-19) in healthy adults. Trial participant PBMC samples were collected at day 0 and day 28 after the second dose for TCRbeta chain sequencing. CDR1 is given as SGHRS and CDR2 as YFSETQ, both from the germline V gene. V lost 5 bases and J lost 5 bases, and the count of bases not matched to a germline gene is 4. From the cysteine up to the phenylalanine, the CDR3 has a length of 14 residues. Just the 42-base CDR3 DNA is kept, in frame starting at base 1.

These data originate in a study of T cell responses to AZD1222 COVID-19 vaccine (dated by TCRdb to the early 2020s). Concerning the study at large: TCR sequencing was performed for more than 230 trial participants, of whom around 200 were given two doses of AZD1222 and 26 were given two doses of MenACWY control vaccine. Trial participants were enrolled by age into 18-55, 56-69 and 70-plus year subgroups, with roughly 150, 30 and 60 TCR-sequenced participants respectively. The full study reports these points: The vaccine-associated CD4 TCRs covered the entire spike protein, and the dominant responses fell in regions 160-218 and 743-854. Conclusions about previously exposed vaccinees are limited because only six or seven AZD1222 recipients were SARS-CoV-2 seropositive at baseline. Participants were mostly white British and included more females than males, and it was suggested by the authors that clonal diversity may have been underestimated. After two AZD1222 doses, both the breadth and the depth of spike-specific TCRs were significantly higher than at day 0 and than in MenACWY recipients. No day 14 peak-response samples were available, so repertoires were characterized only after the peak T cell response. The 56-69-year group was small, and its depth increase did not reach significance, likely because of low power. Epitopes outside the regions mutated in the B.1.351 and B.1.1.7 variants were reportedly recognized by nearly half of the unique spike-specific TCRs.

The CDR3 regions of human TCRbeta chains were subjected to immunosequencing. On the authors' methods: Repertoire TCRs were matched against a reference library of SARS-CoV-2-specific TCRs generated with the MIRA antigen-specificity platform. Breadth meant the fraction of unique TCRs that were SARS-CoV-2-associated, whereas depth meant the fraction of total T cells that were SARS-CoV-2-associated. Using the MIRA data, every spike-specific TCR was mapped to the spike region that the TCR reacted to and assigned to either a CD4 or a CD8 class. Log10-transformed breadth and depth values were compared by one-way ANOVA with Sidak's multiple comparisons tests. Entries here come from immuneACCESS through TCRdb and include only in-frame sequences with V and J called. Some clones fail to appear in such tables; in the studies checked, an unresolved V gene covers under half of the shortfall, and the cause of the remainder is unknown. From that table come the V and J calls and clone size; the DNA was used to work out D and trimming. Present in this sample are around 150,000 clones, around 87% of which were seen just once. Of the sample, more than 4% falls within the top ten clones.

The chain was built from TRBV5-1 and TRBJ1-4; 9 middle bases align to TRBD1. Here the sequenced sample was peripheral blood, taken 28 days after the second AZD1222 dose. This TCR came from an adult who received the AZD1222 COVID-19 vaccine. For the CDR3, the sequence is CASRPGTGNEKLFF. The DNA sequence follows: TGCGCCAGCAGGCCAGGGACAGGGAATGAAAAACTGTTTTTT.